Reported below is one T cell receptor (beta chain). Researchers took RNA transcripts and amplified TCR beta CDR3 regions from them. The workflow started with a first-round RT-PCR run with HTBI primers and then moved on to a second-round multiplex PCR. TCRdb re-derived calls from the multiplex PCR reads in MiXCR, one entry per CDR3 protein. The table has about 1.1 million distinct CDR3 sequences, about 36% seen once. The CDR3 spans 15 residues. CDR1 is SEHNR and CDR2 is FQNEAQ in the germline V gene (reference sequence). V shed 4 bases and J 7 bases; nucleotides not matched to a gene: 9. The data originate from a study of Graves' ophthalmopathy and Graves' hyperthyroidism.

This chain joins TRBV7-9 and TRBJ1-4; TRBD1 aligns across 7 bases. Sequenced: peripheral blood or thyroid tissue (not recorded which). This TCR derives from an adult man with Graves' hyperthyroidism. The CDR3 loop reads CASSSNTGDGEKLFF. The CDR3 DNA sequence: TGTGCCAGCAGCTCGAACACAGGGGATGGTGAAAAACTGTTTTTT.